This T cell receptor beta chain was retrieved from a study of blood T cell repertoires in COVID-19. For the study at large: Samples of COVID-19 (acute and convalescent) were obtained from the United States, Italy and Spain. Sources were T cells, B-cell-depleted T cells, or PBMCs; the material itself was cDNA or gDNA.

The germline gives CDR1 MNHNY, CDR2 SVGAGI (reference sequence). V lost 2 bases, J lost 5 bases, and 8 bases lay in between. The CDR3 spans 13 residues. This clone came up once. Clones were sequenced by immunoSEQ multiplex PCR, and TCRdb holds only the in-frame ones, with some missing. The sample contains about 320,000 clones, more than 90% of which appear only once. Specimen: PBMCs or T cells enriched from blood (not recorded which). The sequence derives from a woman under 40 who had been exposed to COVID-19. The rearrangement joins TRBV6-6 to TRBJ2-3; D gene uncertain. CDR3 in DNA: TGTGCCAGCAGTTACCATTCATTAGATACGCAGTATTTT. Encoded protein: CASSYHSLDTQYF.